This T cell receptor beta chain was sequenced during a study of siplizumab effects on memory and regulatory T cells (dated by TCRdb to between 2018 and 2020). Regarding the study in general: The study examined how the anti-CD2 antibody siplizumab affects alloreactive T-cell subsets in allogeneic mixed lymphocyte reactions built from human PBMCs.

Points on this clone: There is no known antigen for this receptor. Per-base qualities were not stored, and no clone one base away is much larger.

The study at large found these results: In reactions with siplizumab, an average of around 70% of mappable alloreactive CD4+ clones were Treg-derived, compared with around 30% in control reactions. Sequences below about 10^-5 frequency were poorly captured, so only a minor fraction of alloreactive clones could be mapped to unstimulated subsets. Compared with memory T cells, unstimulated naive T cells appeared more diverse, and naive cells seemed to make a substantial contribution to the alloresponse. For roughly 75-96% of proliferating CD4+ or CD8+ clones, no naive or memory phenotype could be assigned. The cumulative frequency of alloreactive sequences that could be traced back to unstimulated CD4+ memory T cells was significantly reduced by siplizumab. Whether proliferating Tregs from siplizumab cultures actually had suppressive function was not functionally confirmed.

Libraries were built with the immunoSEQ multiplex PCR assay. About 10^5 TCR templates per sample were assayed by the deep sequencing platform. Genomic DNA extracted from sorted T cells was the material used for TCRbeta CDR3 sequencing. Regarding the original processing steps: The R programming language was used for clonal analysis of TCRbeta CDR3 data. Alloreactive CD4+ and CD8+ clones were defined by comparing unstimulated samples with post-reaction CFSE-low samples. By matching sequences to the repertoires of sorted unstimulated Treg and non-Treg cells, each alloreactive CD4+ clone was assigned a regulatory or non-regulatory origin. As stored in TCRdb, this immuneACCESS dataset retains in-frame rearrangements with V and J assigned. A fraction of the clones does not appear; measured against another copy, unresolved V genes explain less than half of the discrepancy, and the remainder lacks a known reason. V and J calls and clone size are those listed in that table; D and trimming were worked out from the DNA. The sample table contains some 97,000 clones; only one count was recorded for 92% of them. 0.55% to 0.95% of the sample is held by the ten biggest clonotypes.

Sorted unstimulated T cells and proliferating T cells recovered from mixed lymphocyte reactions were subjected to TCRbeta CDR3 sequencing. Fresh whole blood from about eleven HLA-typed healthy donors served as the source for isolating PBMCs. Unstimulated CD4+ regulatory T cells were FACS-sorted to map the origin of alloreactive clones. The germline V gene specifies SGHRS as CDR1 and YFSETQ as CDR2. V and J are truncated by 0 bases and 4 bases respectively, leaving an intervening sequence of 13 bases. The CDR3 runs 16 amino acids, cysteine and phenylalanine included. Only the CDR3 part of the read is kept: 48 bases, read in frame from the first base.

This sequence originates from a human donor in good health. The material sequenced was Tregs sorted from blood. This receptor chain uses TRBV5-1 and TRBJ2-2; TRBD1 could be the D gene, as 5 bases match. The nucleotide sequence reads TGCGCCAGCAGCTTGGCCAAGGTGGGGCGCACCGGGGAGCTGTTTTTT. Protein translation: CASSLAKVGRTGELFF. With all but the CDR3 taken from the reference TRBV5-1 and TRBJ2-2 genes, the full variable domain is: KAGVTQTPRYLIKTRGQQVTLSCSPISGHRSVSWYQQTPGQGLQFLFEYFSETQRNKGNFPGRFSGRQFSNSRSEMNVSTLELGDSALYLCASSLAKVGRTGELFFGEGSRLTVL.